A selection of T cell receptor beta chains follows, all from one sample in a study of blood T cells in healthy people across ages. TCRdb ran MiXCR on the 5' RACE reads and lists one entry per CDR3 protein. The sample lists roughly 830,000 distinct CDR3 sequences; less than 80% were seen once. Specimen: blood. The receptors come from a man aged 30 to 45 in good health. Each CDR3 is given with its conserved first and last residue. D genes are given only for firm matches. Clone size is stated in some rows and not others, as once, few, many or a class when expanded.

d_call: .
j_call: TRBJ2-5
clone_size: .
v_call: TRBV5-5
cdr3_nt: TGTGCCAGCAGCTTTTGGAACCAAGAGACCCAGTACTTC
cdr3_aa: CASSFWNQETQYF

d_call: .
j_call: TRBJ2-3
clone_size: .
v_call: TRBV20-1
cdr3_nt: TGCAGTGCTCAGATCCCGGGGGCAAAGAGCACAGATACGCAGTATTTT
cdr3_aa: CSAQIPGAKSTDTQYF

d_call: .
j_call: TRBJ2-3
clone_size: .
v_call: TRBV7-2
cdr3_nt: TGTGCCAGCAGCCCATCCTCTTCTAGCGCCACAGATACGCAGTATTTT
cdr3_aa: CASSPSSSSATDTQYF

d_call: TRBD1
j_call: TRBJ2-1
clone_size: .
v_call: TRBV7-9
cdr3_nt: TGTGCCAGCAGCTTAGGGACAGGTACTCTTTACAATGAGCAGTTCTTC
cdr3_aa: CASSLGTGTLYNEQFF

d_call: .
j_call: TRBJ1-1
clone_size: few
v_call: TRBV30
cdr3_nt: TGTGCCTGGAGTGTAGGGTTCACTGAAGCTTTCTTT
cdr3_aa: CAWSVGFTEAFF

d_call: .
j_call: TRBJ2-1
clone_size: once
v_call: TRBV7-2
cdr3_nt: TGTGCCAGCGGCTCCCAAGTCAATGAGCAGTTCTTC
cdr3_aa: CASGSQVNEQFF

d_call: .
j_call: TRBJ2-6
clone_size: few
v_call: TRBV2
cdr3_nt: TGTGCCTCCGTATGGGACAACTCTGGGGCCAACGTCCTGACTTTC
cdr3_aa: CASVWDNSGANVLTF

d_call: TRBD1
j_call: TRBJ1-5
clone_size: .
v_call: TRBV10-3
cdr3_nt: TGTGCCATCAGTGACAGGGGGGATAGCAATCAGCCCCAGCATTTT
cdr3_aa: CAISDRGDSNQPQHF

d_call: TRBD2
j_call: TRBJ2-5
clone_size: .
v_call: TRBV6-1
cdr3_nt: TGTGCCAGCAGTCGACTAGCGGGGGGAGAGACCCAGTACTTC
cdr3_aa: CASSRLAGGETQYF

d_call: TRBD1
j_call: TRBJ2-7
clone_size: .
v_call: TRBV6-5
cdr3_nt: TGTGCCAGCAAGCGCGGACAGGGAGGCTACGAGCAGTACTTC
cdr3_aa: CASKRGQGGYEQYF

d_call: TRBD1
j_call: TRBJ2-3
clone_size: few
v_call: TRBV11-1
cdr3_nt: TGTGCCAGCACCTGGACAGGGTCCGATACGCAGTATTTT
cdr3_aa: CASTWTGSDTQYF

d_call: .
j_call: TRBJ2-1
clone_size: few
v_call: TRBV6-6
cdr3_nt: TGTGCCAGTAGGGCAGGGCGGTACAATGAGCAGTTCTTC
cdr3_aa: CASRAGRYNEQFF

d_call: TRBD1
j_call: TRBJ1-2
clone_size: few
v_call: TRBV29-1
cdr3_nt: TGCAGCGTTCCCGATACCGACAGGGAAGGTGGCTACACCTTC
cdr3_aa: CSVPDTDREGGYTF

d_call: .
j_call: TRBJ2-7
clone_size: .
v_call: TRBV10-3
cdr3_nt: TGTGCCATCAGTGAGCCGTCGACCAAAGCCAACTACGAGCAGTACTTC
cdr3_aa: CAISEPSTKANYEQYF

d_call: .
j_call: TRBJ1-2
clone_size: .
v_call: TRBV18
cdr3_nt: TGTGCCAGCTCACCACCGTCAATCGGGGCAGACTATGGCTACACCTTC
cdr3_aa: CASSPPSIGADYGYTF

d_call: TRBD2
j_call: TRBJ2-3
clone_size: .
v_call: TRBV12-3/TRBV12-4
cdr3_nt: TGTGCCAGCAGGAAGCGGGGGCGAGGTGCAGATACGCAGTATTTT
cdr3_aa: CASRKRGRGADTQYF

d_call: .
j_call: TRBJ2-5
clone_size: .
v_call: TRBV10-3
cdr3_nt: TGTGCCATCGGGCGTGCCAGGGATCAAGAGACCCAGTACTTC
cdr3_aa: CAIGRARDQETQYF

d_call: .
j_call: TRBJ2-3
clone_size: few
v_call: TRBV7-9
cdr3_nt: TGTGCCAGCAGCTCTAGCCGCAGGGGAGGGACAGATACGCAGTATTTT
cdr3_aa: CASSSSRRGGTDTQYF

d_call: .
j_call: TRBJ2-5
clone_size: few
v_call: TRBV6-5
cdr3_nt: TGTGCCAGCAGTTACTCGACACAGCTAGGGGGCCAGTACTTC
cdr3_aa: CASSYSTQLGGQYF